The 23 T cell receptor beta chains below all came from one sample that was sequenced in a study of yellow fever vaccine responses in identical twins. Each CDR3 protein gets one entry after TCRdb re-called the RT-PCR reads with MiXCR. The repertoire holds about a thousand distinct CDR3 sequences, with less than 90% as singletons. Sequenced here: T cells from blood (PBMCs), unsorted or a sorted subset (not recorded which), sampled before or after yellow fever vaccination (not recorded which). The receptors come from a woman aged 18-30 years who received the yellow fever vaccine.

V is TRBV10-3 and J is TRBJ1-2; 7 bases match TRBD1. Looked up from germline, CDR1 is ENHRY and CDR2 is SYGVKD. The V and J ends lost 6 bases and 4 bases, in that order; junction bases with no gene match: 5. This CDR3 region has 13 residues. The CDR3 protein is CAIRDRESYGYTF. In nucleotides, the CDR3 is TGTGCCATCAGAGACAGGGAGAGCTATGGCTACACCTTC.

The gene calls are TRBV20-1 and TRBJ2-2, with 7 bases lining up with TRBD2. Losses at the gene ends were 2 bases for V and 5 bases for J; bases not matched to a gene: 8. The V gene's germline CDR1 is DFQATT and CDR2 SNEGSKA (reference sequence). This CDR3 region has 15 residues. DNA for the CDR3: TGCAGTGCTAGATCAGCAGCGGGAATAACCGGGGAGCTGTTTTTT. It translates to CSARSAAGITGELFF.

This clonotype has a handful of counts. V gene TRBV7-6 combines with J gene TRBJ2-2; D is ambiguous. Germline V gives CDR1 SGHVS, CDR2 FNYEAQ. This CDR3 has 15 amino acids. V was cut by 5 bases and J by 0 bases, with 10 bases left in between. The CDR3 spells CASSEKGPNTGELFF. Here the CDR3 DNA reads TGTGCCAGCAGCGAAAAGGGCCCGAACACCGGGGAGCTGTTTTTT.

This sequence joins TRBV6-5 and TRBJ2-7; D unclear. Germline loops: CDR1 MNHEY, CDR2 SVGAGI. The V end was cut by 2 bases, the J end by 1 base, with 6 bases between. The CDR3 covers 13 residues. The CDR3 here is CASSYRVSYEQYF. The CDR3, as DNA: TGTGCCAGCAGTTACCGAGTATCCTACGAGCAGTACTTC.

The chain couples TRBV7-2 to TRBJ2-7; D gene ambiguous. The CDR3 has 11 amino acids. V was clipped by 5 bases and J by 3 bases, with 5 bases between them. Germline CDR1 is SGHTA and CDR2 is FQGNSA. CDR3 region: CASSLYYEQYV. As DNA, the CDR3 is TGTGCCAGCAGCCTCTACTACGAGCAGTACGTC.

The J gene is TRBJ2-3, the V gene TRBV6-1; 7 bases fit TRBD2. Germline assignment: CDR1 MNHNS and CDR2 SASEGT. V was pared by 6 bases and J by 0 bases, with 0 bases of the junction left unmatched. The CDR3 is 13 amino acids. The CDR3: CASRGGSTDTQYF. The CDR3 region has the DNA TGTGCCAGCAGGGGGGGGAGCACAGATACGCAGTATTTT.

The V gene is TRBV11-1, the J gene TRBJ2-1, with 12 positions matching TRBD2. CDR1 is SGHAT, CDR2 FQDESV, per germline (reference sequence). V was pared by 6 bases and J by 6 bases, with 6 bases of the junction left unmatched. This CDR3 has 15 residues. The CDR3 loop is CASSPGLAGSNEQFF. The CDR3 DNA sequence: TGTGCCAGCAGTCCCGGACTAGCGGGAAGCAATGAGCAGTTCTTC.

V gene TRBV12-3 or TRBV12-4 combines with J gene TRBJ1-2, with D tentatively TRBD1 (5 bases). The V and J ends lost 8 bases and 2 bases respectively, with 18 bases between them. The CDR3 spans 15 residues. CDR3 residues: CASLKGAGGNYGYTF. Here the CDR3 DNA reads TGTGCCAGCCTCAAAGGGGCAGGAGGAAACTATGGCTACACCTTC.

This clonotype has only one observation. The missing conserved phenylalanine or tryptophan at the end of this CDR3 makes a read error likely. This chain links TRBV10-3 with TRBJ1-1; 8 nucleotides match TRBD1. Trimming at V came to 6 bases and at J to 4 bases, leaving 4 bases not matched to a gene. The germline gives CDR1 ENHRY, CDR2 SYGVKD. The CDR3 has 13 amino acids. DNA for the CDR3: TGTGCCATCAGCAACACAGGGGGCACTGAAGCTTTCTCT. This codes for CAISNTGGTEAFS.

This chain connects TRBV12-3 or TRBV12-4 to TRBJ2-1; no clear D. The germline V and J ends were trimmed by 2 bases and 9 bases, with 5 bases remaining between them. CDR3 size: 11 residues. The CDR3 DNA reads as TGTGCCAGCAGTTTACAGAGTGAGCAGTTCTTC. This gives the protein CASSLQSEQFF.

This chain connects TRBV13 to TRBJ2-1; D gene ambiguous. The ends were cut back, 5 bases at V and 5 bases at J, with 13 bases in the middle. The CDR3 spans 14 residues. From germline, CDR1 is PRHDT and CDR2 FYEKMQ (reference sequence). CDR3 sequence reads: CASSSNGGHNEQFF. CDR3 DNA sequence: TGTGCCAGCAGCAGTAATGGCGGCCACAATGAGCAGTTCTTC.

V and J are TRBV12-5 and TRBJ1-2; unclear D gene. The CDR3 is 14 amino acids. Germline-derived CDR1 and CDR2 are LGHNT and FRNRAP. Trimming left V 0 bases short and J 2 bases short, with 7 bases between. Here the CDR3 reads CASGLVQYNYGYTF. The DNA of the CDR3 is TGTGCTAGTGGTTTGGTACAGTACAACTATGGCTACACCTTC.

This rearrangement joins TRBV19 to TRBJ2-2; D could derive from TRBD1 or TRBD2 (5 bases each). Trimming stripped 6 bases from V and 0 bases from J, with 14 bases between. This CDR3 contains 16 residues. The germline V gene encodes CDR1 LNHDA and CDR2 SQIVND (reference sequence). The DNA for the CDR3 is TGTGCCAGTAGAAAGGGCCGGGACGCGAACACCGGGGAGCTGTTTTTT. Translating gives CASRKGRDANTGELFF. Drawing the rest from reference TRBV19 and TRBJ2-2, the complete variable domain is DGGITQSPKYLFRKEGQNVTLSCEQNLNHDAMYWYRQDPGQGLRLIYYSQIVNDFQKGDIAEGYSVSREKKESFPLTVTSAQKNPTAFYLCASRKGRDANTGELFFGEGSRLTVL.

This chain links TRBV15 with TRBJ2-2; 8 nucleotides match TRBD1. Germline V CDR1 and CDR2: LNHNV, YYDKDF (reference sequence). The CDR3 loop spans 14 amino acids. V lost 5 bases, J lost 7 bases, and 6 bases stayed unmatched. CDR3 residues: CATSAGQGYGELFF. CDR3 DNA sequence: TGTGCCACCAGCGCTGGACAGGGCTACGGGGAGCTGTTTTTT. Full variable domain (outside the CDR3, taken from reference TRBV15 and TRBJ2-2): DAMVIQNPRYQVTQFGKPVTLSCSQTLNHNVMYWYQQKSSQAPKLLFHYYDKDFNNEADTPDNFQSRRPNTSFCFLDIRSPGLGDTAMYLCATSAGQGYGELFFGEGSRLTVL.

The count of this clonotype is one. The V gene is TRBV3-1, the J gene TRBJ2-7, with a possible D match to TRBD1 (5 bases). This CDR3 spans 14 amino acids. Germline V CDR1 and CDR2: LGHDT, YNNKEL (reference sequence). Deletions cut 1 base from V and 4 bases from J, with 11 bases between. The CDR3 nucleotides are TGTGCCAGCAGCCAAGGCAGGGTAGCTTACGAGCAGTACGTC. Translated: CASSQGRVAYEQYV.

The chain is built from TRBV12-3 or TRBV12-4 and TRBJ1-2; D is ambiguous. V was trimmed by 6 bases and J by 5 bases, leaving 10 bases between them. This CDR3 spans 12 amino acids. For the CDR3, the DNA is TGTGCCAGCAGGCCTTCCGGTTATGGCTACACCTTC. Its translation: CASRPSGYGYTF.

There are a few counts of this clonotype. This chain connects TRBV10-1 to TRBJ1-2, with TRBD1 matching 7 bases. There are 13 residues in the CDR3. V was clipped by 3 bases and J by 4 bases; unmatched bases: 2. In germline, CDR1 is WNHNN, CDR2 SYGVQD (reference sequence). The CDR3 sequence: CASSDSGGYGYTF. CDR3 in DNA: TGCGCCAGCAGTGATTCAGGGGGCTATGGCTACACCTTC.

The genes are TRBV6-1 and TRBJ1-2; 9 bases fit TRBD1. CDR3 length equals 14 residues. Germline lookup yields CDR1 MNHNS and CDR2 SASEGT. After removal of 6 bases from V and 2 bases from J, the junction contained 4 bases not matched to a gene. The CDR3 DNA reads TGTGCCAGCAGGACCGGGACAGGGAACTATGGCTACACCTTC. Translation: CASRTGTGNYGYTF.

The rearrangement uses TRBV29-1 and TRBJ2-5; no firm D call. The CDR3 spans 12 residues. Per germline, CDR1 SQVTM and CDR2 ANQGSEA. V lost 7 bases, J lost 7 bases, and 16 bases lay in between. CDR3 region: CSGGTLDGTQYF. The CDR3 DNA follows: TGCAGCGGAGGCACGCTGGATGGGACCCAGTACTTC. The variable domain in full, completed from reference TRBV29-1 and TRBJ2-5, reads SAVISQKPSRDICQRGTSLTIQCQVDSQVTMMFWYRQQPGQSLTLIATANQGSEATYESGFVIDKFPISRPNLTFSTLTVSNMSPEDSSIYLCSGGTLDGTQYFGPGTRLLVL.

The gene calls are TRBV15 and TRBJ1-1; no firm D call. Germline assignment: CDR1 LNHNV and CDR2 YYDKDF (reference sequence). Trimming shortened V by 10 bases and J by 1 base, and 13 bases separated the two germline ends. This CDR3 comprises 13 residues. The CDR3 DNA reads as TGTGCCATCCGCTTGGCGGGGAACACTGAAGCTTTCTTT. It yields the protein CAIRLAGNTEAFF.

The gene calls are TRBV24-1 and TRBJ2-1, with unresolved D. Looked up from germline, CDR1 is KGHDR and CDR2 is SFDVKD. Trimming removed 5 bases from V and 3 bases from J, with 10 bases in between. The CDR3 is 14 residues long. This CDR3 reads CATSASEIYNEQFF. CDR3 sequence (DNA): TGTGCCACCAGTGCCTCCGAGATCTACAATGAGCAGTTCTTC.

Within the sample, this clonotype is large. This sequence joins TRBV2 and TRBJ1-5, with a possible D match to TRBD1 (5 bases). Between the trimmed V and J ends, which lost 3 bases and 1 base, there was a span of 7 bases. This CDR3 is 14 amino acids long. CDR1 is SNHLY and CDR2 is FYNNEI in the germline V gene. CDR3: CASSEGRSNQPQHF. The CDR3 nucleotides are TGTGCCAGCAGTGAGGGACGCAGCAATCAGCCCCAGCATTTT.

This clonotype was seen only once. The chain is built from TRBV11-2 and TRBJ2-7, with 7 nucleotides matching TRBD1. Losses at the gene ends were 5 bases for V and 6 bases for J; bases not matched to a gene: 7. The CDR3 spans 13 residues. The germline V gene encodes CDR1 SGHAT and CDR2 FQNNGV. Here the CDR3 reads CASSTDRFGEQYF. The CDR3, as DNA: TGTGCCAGCAGCACGGACAGGTTTGGCGAGCAGTACTTC.